This T cell receptor beta chain was captured by sequencing in a study of vaccination and CD4 T cells after COVID-19. Study summary: Post-vaccination samples were procured at a median of approximately 72 days following dose two (range 14 to 241). Study findings and constraints: Within the convalescent patients, spike mono-reactivity was found in 304 of 307 vaccine-specific clones.

In the case of this clonotype: Antigen: not known.

Treatment noted: approximately nine-day PBMC culture with coronavirus spike peptide pools or control peptides (ViraFEST assay). An Oncomine TCR Beta short-read assay was used to sequence the DNA from cultured CD4+ T cells. From the PCR reads, TCRdb called clonotypes with MiXCR, one entry per CDR3 protein. The table lists 8,500 to 9,000 distinct CDR3 sequences, roughly three fifths of them singletons. Trimming took 1 base from V and 8 from J, leaving 3 bases between them. This CDR3 spans 11 amino acids. From germline, CDR1 is MNHNS and CDR2 SASEGT. The sequencing here drew on cultured CD4+ T cells from blood, taken after SARS-CoV-2 vaccination. The receptor was isolated from a human donor with COVID-19. V usage is TRBV6-1 and J usage is TRBJ2-1; D remains ambiguous. As DNA, the CDR3 is TGTGCCAGCAGTGAAGGCGATGAGCAGTTCTTC. Amino acid sequence: CASSEGDEQFF.